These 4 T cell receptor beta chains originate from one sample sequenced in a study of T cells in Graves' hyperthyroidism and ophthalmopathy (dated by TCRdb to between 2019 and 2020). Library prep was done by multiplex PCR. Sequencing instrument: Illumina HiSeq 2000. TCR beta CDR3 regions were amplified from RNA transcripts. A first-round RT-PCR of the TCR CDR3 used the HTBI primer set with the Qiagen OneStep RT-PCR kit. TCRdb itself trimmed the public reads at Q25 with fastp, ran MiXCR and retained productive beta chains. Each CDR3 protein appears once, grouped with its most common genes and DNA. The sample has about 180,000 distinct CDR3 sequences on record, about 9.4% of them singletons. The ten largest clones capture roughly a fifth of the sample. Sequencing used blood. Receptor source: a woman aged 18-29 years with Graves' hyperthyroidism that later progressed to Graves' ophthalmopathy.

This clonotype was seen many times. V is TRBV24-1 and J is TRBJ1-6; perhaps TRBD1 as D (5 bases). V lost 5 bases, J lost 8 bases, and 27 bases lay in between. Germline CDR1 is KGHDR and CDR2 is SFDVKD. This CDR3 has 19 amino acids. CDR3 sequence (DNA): TGTGCCACCAGTGTGATGTGCGGCGACGAAGGGGCCCTCGATTCACCCCTCCACTTT. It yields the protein CATSVMCGDEGALDSPLHF.

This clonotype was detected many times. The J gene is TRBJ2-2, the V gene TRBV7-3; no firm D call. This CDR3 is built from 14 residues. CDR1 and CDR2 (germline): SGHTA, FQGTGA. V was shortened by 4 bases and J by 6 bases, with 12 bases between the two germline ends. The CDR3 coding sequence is TGTGCCAGCAGCTCGGCCCCCGGACCCGGGGAGCTGTTTTTT. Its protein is CASSSAPGPGELFF.

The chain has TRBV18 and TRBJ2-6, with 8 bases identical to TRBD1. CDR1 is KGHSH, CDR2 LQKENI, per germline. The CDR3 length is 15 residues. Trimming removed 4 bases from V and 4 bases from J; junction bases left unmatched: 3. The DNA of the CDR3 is TGTGCCAGCTCACTGGGACAGGCGGGGGCCAACGTCCTGACTTTC. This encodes CASSLGQAGANVLTF. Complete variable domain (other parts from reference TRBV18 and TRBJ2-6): NAGVMQNPRHLVRRRGQEARLRCSPMKGHSHVYWYRQLPEEGLKFMVYLQKENIIDESGMPKERFSAEFPKEGPSILRIQQVVRGDSAAYFCASSLGQAGANVLTFGAGSRLTVL.

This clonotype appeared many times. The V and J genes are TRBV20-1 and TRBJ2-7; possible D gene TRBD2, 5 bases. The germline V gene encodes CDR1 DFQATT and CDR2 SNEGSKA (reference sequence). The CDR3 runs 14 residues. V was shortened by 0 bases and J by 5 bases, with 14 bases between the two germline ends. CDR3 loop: CSARDGLAGHEQYF. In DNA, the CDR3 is TGCAGTGCTAGAGATGGGCTAGCTGGTCACGAGCAGTACTTC.